These T cell receptor beta chains were read from a single sample in a study of identical twins. TCRdb reprocessed the 5' RACE reads with MiXCR, giving one entry per CDR3 protein. The sample includes some 560,000 distinct CDR3 sequences, more than 9% of them seen just once. This sample was also put to use in a study of yellow fever vaccine responses in identical twins.

Sequenced sample: PBMCs. Receptors were obtained from a woman under 30 in good health. Each CDR3 is given with its conserved first and last residue. D genes are given only for firm matches. Some rows have no size entry. The others give once, few or many, or a class for an expanded clone.

CDR3nt	CDR3aa	len	abundance	v_gene	j_gene	d_gene
TGCAGTGCTAGAGATAGGTACAGAGAAAGCACAGATACGCAGTATTTT	CSARDRYRESTDTQYF	16	many	TRBV20-1	TRBJ2-3	-
TGCGCCAGCAGCCAAGATAGTGGTAACCAAGAGACCCAGTACTTC	CASSQDSGNQETQYF	15	-	TRBV4-3	TRBJ2-5	-
TGCAGCGTGCAGGAGTACAATGAGCAGTTCTTC	CSVQEYNEQFF	11	many	TRBV29-1	TRBJ2-1	-
TGTGCCAGCTCCCCCACTAGCGGGACTAGCACAGATACGCAGTATTTT	CASSPTSGTSTDTQYF	16	-	TRBV18	TRBJ2-3	TRBD2
TGTGCCACCAGCAGAGATATAGGGGGCAGGGTTTCAGATACGCAGTATTTT	CATSRDIGGRVSDTQYF	17	many	TRBV15	TRBJ2-3	TRBD1
TGTGCCAGCAGCTCGACAGGTCAAGAGACCCAGTACTTC	CASSSTGQETQYF	13	many	TRBV5-6	TRBJ2-5	-
TGTGCCAGCAGCTCGGGACATAACTATGGCTACACCTTC	CASSSGHNYGYTF	13	few	TRBV7-8	TRBJ1-2	-
TGCGCCAGCAGCTTGAGTATCGCAGAGACCCAGTACTTC	CASSLSIAETQYF	13	many	TRBV5-1	TRBJ2-5	-
TGTGCCAGCAGCCAAGGGGCGGGTTTGGGGTACAATGAGCAGTTCTTC	CASSQGAGLGYNEQFF	16	few	TRBV3-1	TRBJ2-1	-
TGTGCCAGCAGTTTATACGTGGGAGGGGGCAATGAGCAGTTCTTC	CASSLYVGGGNEQFF	15	-	TRBV27	TRBJ2-1	-
TGTGCCAGCAGTAATAGCGGGAACTCAGATACGCAGTATTTT	CASSNSGNSDTQYF	14	few	TRBV28	TRBJ2-3	TRBD2
TGTGCCAGCAGCCAAGATCTCAGGGTCCCTAATCAGCCCCAGCATTTT	CASSQDLRVPNQPQHF	16	-	TRBV4-2	TRBJ1-5	-
TGTGCCAGCACTCGGGACATCTACAATGAGCAGTTCTTC	CASTRDIYNEQFF	13	many	TRBV12-3/TRBV12-4	TRBJ2-1	-
TGCGCCAGCAGCCAGACCGGGAAACGGAAAGAGACCCAGTACTTC	CASSQTGKRKETQYF	15	many	TRBV4-3	TRBJ2-5	-
TGTGCCAGCACGCGGGGCGGCCCTGGCAACAATGAGCAGTTCTTC	CASTRGGPGNNEQFF	15	few	TRBV9	TRBJ2-1	-
TGTGCCAGCAGTTACAGCGGGGAAGGGGAGCAGTACTTC	CASSYSGEGEQYF	13	few	TRBV6-6	TRBJ2-7	TRBD2
TGCAGTGCTAGAGACGCGGGACAGGGATCATATGGCTACACCTTC	CSARDAGQGSYGYTF	15	many	TRBV20-1	TRBJ1-2	TRBD1
TGTGCCAGCAGCCCCAAGGACAGGGACCCAGATACGCAGTATTTT	CASSPKDRDPDTQYF	15	-	TRBV7-9	TRBJ2-3	TRBD1
TGTGCCAGCAGCCACAACCTCTACGAGCAGTACTTC	CASSHNLYEQYF	12	-	TRBV9	TRBJ2-7	-
TGTGCCAGCAGCCAGAGCTACGGGAGCTCCTACGAGCAGTACTTC	CASSQSYGSSYEQYF	15	few	TRBV14	TRBJ2-7	-
TGCAGTGCTACCGGACAGGGAGCGAGCTATGGCTACACCTTC	CSATGQGASYGYTF	14	few	TRBV20-1	TRBJ1-2	TRBD1
TGTGCCAGCAGTTTCCTTAGAGACCTTTTTTCCTACGAGCAGTACTTC	CASSFLRDLFSYEQYF	16	few	TRBV6-2/TRBV6-3	TRBJ2-7	-
TGCGCCAGCATGGGGGACAACTCCTACGAGCAGTACTTC	CASMGDNSYEQYF	13	few	TRBV5-1	TRBJ2-7	-
TGCAGCGTTCAGGGATATGGCTATGGCTACACCTTC	CSVQGYGYGYTF	12	many	TRBV29-1	TRBJ1-2	-
TGTGCCAGCAGCGTAGGAGGGGGCACGACCTACGAGCAGTACTTC	CASSVGGGTTYEQYF	15	-	TRBV9	TRBJ2-7	TRBD1
TGCGCCAGCAGCCAAGAGCCGGGACAGGGGACCACCGGGGAGCTGTTTTTT	CASSQEPGQGTTGELFF	17	many	TRBV4-3	TRBJ2-2	TRBD1
TGTGCCAGCCGGAAACTTGACGGAGGAATCAATCAGCCCCAGCATTTT	CASRKLDGGINQPQHF	16	many	TRBV6-1	TRBJ1-5	-
TGCGCCAGCAGCTCACTAAAGTCAAACACCGGGGAGCTGTTTTTT	CASSSLKSNTGELFF	15	-	TRBV5-1	TRBJ2-2	-
TGTGCCACCAGCAGAGAAAGTGCAGGGGGCGGCGAGCAGTACTTC	CATSRESAGGGEQYF	15	-	TRBV15	TRBJ2-7	TRBD1